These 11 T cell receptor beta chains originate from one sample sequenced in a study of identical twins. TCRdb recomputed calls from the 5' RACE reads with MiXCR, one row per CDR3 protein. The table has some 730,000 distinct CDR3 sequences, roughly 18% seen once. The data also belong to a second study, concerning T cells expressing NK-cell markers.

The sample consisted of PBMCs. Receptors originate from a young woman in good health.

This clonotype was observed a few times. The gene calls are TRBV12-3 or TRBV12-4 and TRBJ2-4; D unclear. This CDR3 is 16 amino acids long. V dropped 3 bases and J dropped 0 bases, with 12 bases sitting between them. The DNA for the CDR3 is TGTGCCAGCAGTTTTCTACAGCCATTAGCCAAAAACATTCAGTACTTC. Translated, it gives CASSFLQPLAKNIQYF.

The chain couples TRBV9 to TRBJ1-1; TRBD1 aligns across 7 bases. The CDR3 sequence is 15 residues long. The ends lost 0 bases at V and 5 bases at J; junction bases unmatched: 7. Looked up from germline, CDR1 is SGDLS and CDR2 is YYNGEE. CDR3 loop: CASSVDPTQGTEAFF. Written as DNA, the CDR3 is TGTGCCAGCAGCGTAGACCCCACACAGGGGACTGAAGCTTTCTTT.

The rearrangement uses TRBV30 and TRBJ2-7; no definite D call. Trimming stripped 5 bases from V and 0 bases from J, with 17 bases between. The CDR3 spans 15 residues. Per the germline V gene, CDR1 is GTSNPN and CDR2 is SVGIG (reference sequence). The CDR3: CAWVGSWADSYEQYF. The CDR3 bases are TGTGCCTGGGTGGGTAGCTGGGCGGACTCCTACGAGCAGTACTTC. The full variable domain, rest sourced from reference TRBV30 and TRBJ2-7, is SQTIHQWPATLVQPVGSPLSLECTVEGTSNPNLYWYRQAAGRGLQLLFYSVGIGQISSEVPQNLSASRPQDRQFILSSKKLLLSDSGFYLCAWVGSWADSYEQYFGPGTRLTVT.

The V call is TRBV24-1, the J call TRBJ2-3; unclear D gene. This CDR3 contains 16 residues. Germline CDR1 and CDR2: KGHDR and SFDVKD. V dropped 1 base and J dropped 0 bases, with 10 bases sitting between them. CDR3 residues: CATSDFRDGSTDTQYF. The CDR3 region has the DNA TGTGCCACCAGTGATTTTCGCGACGGGAGCACAGATACGCAGTATTTT.

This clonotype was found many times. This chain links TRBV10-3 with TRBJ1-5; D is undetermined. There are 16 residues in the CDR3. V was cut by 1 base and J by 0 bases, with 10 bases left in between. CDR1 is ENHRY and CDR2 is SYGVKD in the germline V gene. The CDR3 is CAISEWVTDSNQPQHF. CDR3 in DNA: TGTGCCATCAGTGAGTGGGTCACAGATAGCAATCAGCCCCAGCATTTT.

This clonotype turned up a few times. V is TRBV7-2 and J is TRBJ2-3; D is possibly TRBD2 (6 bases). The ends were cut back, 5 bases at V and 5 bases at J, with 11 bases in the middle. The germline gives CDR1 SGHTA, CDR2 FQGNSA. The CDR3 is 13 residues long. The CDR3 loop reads CASSGGVVDTQYF. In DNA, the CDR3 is TGTGCCAGCAGCGGCGGGGTGGTAGATACGCAGTATTTT.

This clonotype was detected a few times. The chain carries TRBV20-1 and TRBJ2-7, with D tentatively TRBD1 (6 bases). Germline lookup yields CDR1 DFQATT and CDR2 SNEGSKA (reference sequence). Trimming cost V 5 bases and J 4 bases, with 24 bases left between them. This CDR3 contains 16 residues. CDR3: CSARSRDTFREYEQYF. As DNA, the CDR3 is TGCAGTGCTCGATCCCGGGACACTTTTCGGGAATACGAGCAGTACTTC.

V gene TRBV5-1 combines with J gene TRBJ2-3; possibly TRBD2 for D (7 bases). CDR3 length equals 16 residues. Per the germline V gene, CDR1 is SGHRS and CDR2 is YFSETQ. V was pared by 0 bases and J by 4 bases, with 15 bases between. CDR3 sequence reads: CASSLGIRGAPDTQYF. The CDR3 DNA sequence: TGCGCCAGCAGCTTGGGGATACGGGGGGCCCCAGATACGCAGTATTTT.

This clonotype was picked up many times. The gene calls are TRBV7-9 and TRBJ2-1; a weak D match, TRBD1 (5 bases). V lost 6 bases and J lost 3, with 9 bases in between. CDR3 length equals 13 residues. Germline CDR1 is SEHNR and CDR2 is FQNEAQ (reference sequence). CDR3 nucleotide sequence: TGTGCCAGCAGTCAGGGCTACTACAATGAGCAGTTCTTC. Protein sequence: CASSQGYYNEQFF.

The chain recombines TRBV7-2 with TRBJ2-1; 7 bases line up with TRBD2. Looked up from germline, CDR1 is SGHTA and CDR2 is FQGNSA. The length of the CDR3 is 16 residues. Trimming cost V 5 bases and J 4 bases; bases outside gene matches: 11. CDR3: CASSRKGTTDYNEQFF. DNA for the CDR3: TGTGCCAGCAGCCGAAAGGGGACTACGGATTACAATGAGCAGTTCTTC.

CDR3 bases: TGTGCCTGGAGTGTAGGTGGAGGGACCCAGTACTTC. The encoded protein is CAWSVGGGTQYF. The chain has TRBV30 and TRBJ2-5; perhaps TRBD2 as D (5 bases). Germline V lookup: CDR1 GTSNPN, CDR2 SVGIG (reference sequence). The CDR3 loop spans 12 amino acids. V was pared by 0 bases and J by 7 bases, with 9 bases between. The variable domain in full, completed from reference TRBV30 and TRBJ2-5, reads SQTIHQWPATLVQPVGSPLSLECTVEGTSNPNLYWYRQAAGRGLQLLFYSVGIGQISSEVPQNLSASRPQDRQFILSSKKLLLSDSGFYLCAWSVGGGTQYFGPGTRLLVL.